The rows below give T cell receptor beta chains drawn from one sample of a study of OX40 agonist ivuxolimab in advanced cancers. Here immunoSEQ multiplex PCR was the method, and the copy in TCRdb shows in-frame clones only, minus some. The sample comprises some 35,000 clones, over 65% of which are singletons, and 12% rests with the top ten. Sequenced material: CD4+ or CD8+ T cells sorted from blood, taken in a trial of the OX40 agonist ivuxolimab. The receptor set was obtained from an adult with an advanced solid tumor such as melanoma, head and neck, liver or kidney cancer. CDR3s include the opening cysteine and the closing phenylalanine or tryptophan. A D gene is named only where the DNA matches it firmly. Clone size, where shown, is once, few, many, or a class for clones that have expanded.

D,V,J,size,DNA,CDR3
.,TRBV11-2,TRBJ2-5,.,TGTGCCAGCAGCTTAGATCTGACCAATGCCGGAGAGACCCAGTACTTC,CASSLDLTNAGETQYF
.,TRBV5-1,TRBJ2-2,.,TGCGCCAGCAGCTTGGATGGGATTACCGGGGAGCTGTTTTTT,CASSLDGITGELFF
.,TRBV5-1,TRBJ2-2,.,TGCGCCAGCAGCTTGGAGAGCGGTGTAGGGACCGGGGAGCTGTTTTTT,CASSLESGVGTGELFF
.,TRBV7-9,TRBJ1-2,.,TGCGCCAGCAGCCCTGTGTGGGGTTTGGACTATGGCTACACCTTC,CASSPVWGLDYGYTF
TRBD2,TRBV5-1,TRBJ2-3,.,TGCGCCAGCAGCTTGGCTGTTAGCGGGAGTGGAACAGATACGCAGTATTTT,CASSLAVSGSGTDTQYF
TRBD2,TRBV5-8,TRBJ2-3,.,TGTGCCAGCAGTTGGACTAGCGGGAGGGCCTGGGGGCAGTATTTT,CASSWTSGRAWGQYF
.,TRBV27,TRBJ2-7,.,TGTGCCAGCAGGGACCTAAGGGTAGACGAGCAGTACTTC,CASRDLRVDEQYF
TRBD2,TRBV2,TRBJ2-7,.,TGTGCCAGCACAGAGTCGGGGGGGCCGGTACGGAACGAGCAGTACTTC,CASTESGGPVRNEQYF
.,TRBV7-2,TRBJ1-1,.,TGTGCCAGCAGCTTATCTACAGGTGGGACTGAAGCTTTCTTT,CASSLSTGGTEAFF
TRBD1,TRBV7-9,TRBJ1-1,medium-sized,TGTGCCAGCAGCCCCTTCGGACAGGGTATCACTGAAGCTTTCTTT,CASSPFGQGITEAFF
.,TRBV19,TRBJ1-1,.,TGTGCCAGTAGTCCCCGGGGCAGCCTGGTTTTGAGCACTGAAGCTTTCTTT,CASSPRGSLVLSTEAFF
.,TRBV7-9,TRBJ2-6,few,TGTGCCAGCGCGTTTTTCCCTGGGGCCAACGTCCTGACTTTC,CASAFFPGANVLTF
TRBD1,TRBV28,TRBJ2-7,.,TGTGCCAGCACCGTGACAGGGGTGGGCTCCTACGAGCAGTACTTC,CASTVTGVGSYEQYF
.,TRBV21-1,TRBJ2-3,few,TGTGCCAGCAAAGGGACTAGCGGGAGGCTTGGCACAGATACGCAGTATTTT,CASKGTSGRLGTDTQYF
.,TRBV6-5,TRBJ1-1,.,TGTGCCAGCAGTGCAGGTAACACTGAAGCTTTCTTT,CASSAGNTEAFF
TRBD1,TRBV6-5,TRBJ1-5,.,TGTGCCAGCAGCGGGACAGCTAATCAGCCCCAGCATTTT,CASSGTANQPQHF
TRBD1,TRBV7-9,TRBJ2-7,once,TGTGCCAGCAGCCCTAGACAGGGTCCGTACGAGCAGTACTTC,CASSPRQGPYEQYF
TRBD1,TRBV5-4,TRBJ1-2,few,TGTGCCGCGGGGACAGGGGCTATCAACTATGGCTACACCTTC,CAAGTGAINYGYTF
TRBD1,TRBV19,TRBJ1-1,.,TGTGCCAGTAGTAGGACAGGGGGAGGTGGCACTGAAGCTTTCTTT,CASSRTGGGGTEAFF
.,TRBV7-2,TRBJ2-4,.,TGTGCCAGCAGCTTACAGCCGGGAGCCAAAAACATTCAGTACTTC,CASSLQPGAKNIQYF
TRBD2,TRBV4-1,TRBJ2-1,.,TGCGCCAGCAGCCAAGGGCCAGCGGGAGGGTCTGAGCAGTTCTTC,CASSQGPAGGSEQFF
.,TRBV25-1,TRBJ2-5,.,TGTGCCAGCACGGAAACGGGGCAAGAGACCCAGTACTTC,CASTETGQETQYF
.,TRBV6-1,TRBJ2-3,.,TGTGCCAGCACCACAGGGCCCTTTACGTTGGATACGCAGTATTTT,CASTTGPFTLDTQYF
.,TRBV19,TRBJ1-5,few,TGTGCCAGTAGGTCCCCGGCAGGGGCCACCAATCAGCCCCAGCATTTT,CASRSPAGATNQPQHF
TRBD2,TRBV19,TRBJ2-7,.,TGTGCCAGTAGTGAACGAGTAGTAGCGGGAGTACGCTACGAGCAGTACTTC,CASSERVVAGVRYEQYF
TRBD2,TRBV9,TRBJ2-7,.,TGTGCCAGCAGCCCGGGACTAGCGGGATTTCGGGGCTACGAGCAGTACTTC,CASSPGLAGFRGYEQYF
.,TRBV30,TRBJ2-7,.,TGTGCCTGGAGACCACGTCTCTCCTACGAGCAGTACTTC,CAWRPRLSYEQYF
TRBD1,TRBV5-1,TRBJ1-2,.,TGCGCCAGCAGACCAGACAGGGCAAACTATGGCTACACCTTC,CASRPDRANYGYTF
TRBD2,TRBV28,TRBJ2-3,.,TGTGCCAGCAGTTCTAGCGGTCATCTCACAGATACGCAGTATTTT,CASSSSGHLTDTQYF
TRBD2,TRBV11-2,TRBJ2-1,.,TGTGCCAGCAGCGTCACCTTAGCGGGAGGTTTCGATGAGCAGTTCTTC,CASSVTLAGGFDEQFF
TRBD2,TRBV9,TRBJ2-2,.,TGTGCCAGCAGCGTAGTTGGGGGTGCGGGAGGCCGGGAGCTGTTTTTT,CASSVVGGAGGRELFF
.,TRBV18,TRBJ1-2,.,TGTGCCAGCTCCCGGGAGGACTATGGCTACACCTTC,CASSREDYGYTF
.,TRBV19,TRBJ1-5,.,TGTGCCAGTAATTACAGGGAACATCAGCCCCAGCATTTT,CASNYREHQPQHF
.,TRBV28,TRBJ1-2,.,TGTGCCAGCAGTTCCGGGGAAAATGGCTACACCTTC,CASSSGENGYTF
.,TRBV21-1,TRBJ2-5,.,TGTGCCAGCAGCCCCCAAAGAACGTTTCAAGAGACCCAGTACTTC,CASSPQRTFQETQYF
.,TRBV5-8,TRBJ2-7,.,TGTGCCAGCGCCAGAGGACTTGACTCCTACGAGCAGTACTTC,CASARGLDSYEQYF
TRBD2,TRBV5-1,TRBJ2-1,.,TGCGCCAGCAGAAAGGACGGACTAGGCTTCAATGAGCAGTTCTTC,CASRKDGLGFNEQFF
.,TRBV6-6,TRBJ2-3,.,TGTGCCAGCAGTCCTCCCGGCGGCCCTGGTATGGATACGCAGTATTTT,CASSPPGGPGMDTQYF